This T cell receptor beta chain was sequenced for a study of T cell clonality in common variable immunodeficiency. This table comes from immunoSEQ multiplex PCR, and its TCRdb copy is limited to in-frame clones, with some not included. The sample has around 57,000 clones, none seen only once. Regarding the study as a whole: Fewer TCRbeta clones were shared among CVID subjects than controls.

In its sample, this clone was seen many times. Its matching antigen is unknown. The CDR3 end lies 3 residues beyond the end of the read and is filled in from the germline J gene. Germline loops: CDR1 SGHAT, CDR2 FQNNGV. The CDR3 contains 13 residues. This clonotype originated in a person aged 18-70 years in good health. Sample: peripheral blood mononuclear cells. This chain joins TRBV11-2 and TRBJ1-1; D call uncertain. This CDR3 reads CASSLTFTTPAFF. The CDR3 bases that were read are TGTGCCAGCAGCTTAACGTTTACCACTCCA.